This entry lists 30 T cell receptor beta chains sequenced from one sample in a study of OX40 agonist ivuxolimab in advanced cancers. The method was the immunoSEQ multiplex PCR assay. TCRdb re-hosts the immuneACCESS table, in-frame sequences only. Its copies lack some clones; in the studies checked, an unresolved V gene accounts for under half of them, and the cause for the rest is not known. Present in this sample are 60,000 to 65,000 clones, 84% of which were seen just once. The ten biggest clones cover over 7.5% of the sample. Material: CD4+ or CD8+ T cells sorted from blood, obtained in a trial of the OX40 agonist ivuxolimab. The receptors originated from an adult with an advanced solid tumor such as melanoma, head and neck, liver or kidney cancer.

V and J are TRBV29-1 and TRBJ1-5, with TRBD1 matching 8 bases. Germline CDR1 reads SQVTM; CDR2 reads ANQGSEA. J gave up 3 bases and V 4 bases, and 2 bases lay outside the gene matches. The CDR3 is 13 amino acids. The CDR3 is CSVGTGYNQPQHF. In nucleotides, the CDR3 is TGCAGCGTTGGGACAGGGTACAATCAGCCCCAGCATTTT.

This sequence joins TRBV19 and TRBJ2-5, with 8 bases matching TRBD1. Gene TRBJ2-7 matches the end of the DNA better, so the J call may be wrong. The CDR3 extends over 12 amino acids. Germline loops: CDR1 LNHDA, CDR2 SQIVND (reference sequence). CDR3 bases: TGTGCCAGTGGAGACAGGGGATACGAGCAGTACTTC. Protein product: CASGDRGYEQYF.

The chain uses TRBV7-2 and TRBJ2-2; 7 positions agree with TRBD2. CDR3 length equals 16 residues. V lost 2 bases, J lost 0 bases, and 3 bases stayed unmatched. Germline V CDR1 and CDR2: SGHTA, FQGNSA. CDR3 residues: CASSLLAASNTGELFF. The CDR3 bases are TGTGCCAGCAGCTTACTAGCGGCATCGAACACCGGGGAGCTGTTTTTT. The full variable domain, rest sourced from reference TRBV7-2 and TRBJ2-2, is GAGVSQSPSNKVTEKGKDVELRCDPISGHTALYWYRQSLGQGLEFLIYFQGNSAPDKSGLPSDRFSAERTGGSVSTLTIQRTQQEDSAVYLCASSLLAASNTGELFFGEGSRLTVL.

The chain is built from TRBV12-5 and TRBJ2-3, with 8 bases lining up with TRBD2. The J segment lost 5 bases and the V segment lost 6 bases, leaving 1 base of the junction unmatched. Germline CDR1 reads LGHNT; CDR2 reads FRNRAP. The CDR3 has 12 amino acids. The CDR3 nucleotides read TGTGCTAGTGGCGGGGGGGGAGATACGCAGTATTTT. Translating it yields CASGGGGDTQYF.

The chain links TRBV5-1 to TRBJ2-2; D is possibly TRBD1 or TRBD2 (7 bases each). V was clipped by 1 base and J by 4 bases, with 14 bases between them. Germline CDR1 reads SGHRS; CDR2 reads YFSETQ. The CDR3 consists of 16 residues. The CDR3 coding sequence is TGCGCCAGCAGCTTGACCACAGGGGAGGGCACCGGGGAGCTGTTTTTT. It codes for CASSLTTGEGTGELFF.

Remarks on this clone: A junction boundary mismatches the germline segment, possibly from a read error. This rearrangement joins TRBV5-8 to TRBJ1-5; TRBD1 agrees at 7 bases. This CDR3 is 16 amino acids long. In germline, CDR1 is SGHTS, CDR2 YDEGEE. Here the CDR3 DNA reads TGCGCCAGCAGCCAGGGGACAGAAAATAGCAATCAGCCCCAGCATTTT. Amino acid sequence: CASSQGTENSNQPQHF.

Concerning this clone itself: A junction boundary mismatches the germline segment, possibly from a read error. The same CDR3 is also encoded by other DNA sequences in this sample. The chain is built from TRBV23-1 and TRBJ1-2; D is uncertain. TRBV23-1 is assigned to the ORF class and has an uncertain function. This CDR3 contains 19 residues. The CDR3 protein is CASSQSVPGPARRNYGYTF. Written as DNA, the CDR3 is TGCGCCAGCAGTCAATCGGTACCGGGCCCGGCGAGGAGGAACTACGGCTACACCTTC.

The chain links TRBV29-1 to TRBJ2-7; 8 bases fit TRBD1. Germline CDR1 SQVTM, CDR2 ANQGSEA. This CDR3 spans 13 amino acids. The junction had 4 bases not matched to a gene; V was cut back by 3 bases and J by 3 bases. CDR3 in DNA: TGCAGCGTTGAGGGGACAGGTGGCTACGAGCAGTACTTC. Protein sequence: CSVEGTGGYEQYF.

The chain links TRBV6-4 to TRBJ2-1; 8 positions agree with TRBD2. This CDR3 comprises 15 residues. Germline V gives CDR1 MRHNA, CDR2 SNTAGT. The ends lost 3 bases at V and 2 bases at J; junction bases unmatched: 3. CDR3 in amino acids: CASSEGGGTYNEQFF. The DNA for the CDR3 is TGTGCCAGCAGTGAGGGCGGGGGGACCTACAATGAGCAGTTCTTC.

The V and J genes are TRBV19 and TRBJ1-6; D might be TRBD1 (6 bases). The ends were cut back, 8 bases at V and 10 bases at J, with 18 bases in the middle. Germline V lookup: CDR1 LNHDA, CDR2 SQIVND (reference sequence). This CDR3 has 14 residues. The CDR3: CASGKGGRGSPLHF. DNA of the CDR3: TGTGCCAGTGGGAAAGGGGGACGGGGATCACCCCTCCACTTT.

The chain carries TRBV15 and TRBJ2-5, with D tentatively TRBD2 (6 bases). This CDR3 region has 17 residues. Germline loops: CDR1 LNHNV, CDR2 YYDKDF (reference sequence). Trimming stripped 3 bases from V and 2 bases from J, with 19 bases between. CDR3 loop: CATSRGETGAAQETQYF. In DNA, the CDR3 is TGTGCCACCAGCAGGGGGGAGACGGGAGCCGCACAAGAGACCCAGTACTTC.

This rearrangement joins TRBV7-9 to TRBJ2-5; D remains ambiguous. This CDR3 has 17 amino acids. The V end lost 0 bases, the J end lost 0 bases, and 14 bases lay between the germline ends. Germline V gene sequence: CDR1 SEHNR, CDR2 FQNEAQ (reference sequence). CDR3 loop: CASSLARIGPYQETQYF. Written as DNA, the CDR3 is TGTGCCAGCAGCTTAGCGCGGATAGGACCGTACCAAGAGACCCAGTACTTC.

V and J are TRBV7-8 and TRBJ1-2; the match to TRBD1 covers 8 bases. Germline trimming cut 1 base from V and 2 bases from J; bases unmatched to any gene: 9. Germline assignment: CDR1 SGHVS and CDR2 FQNEAQ. The CDR3 is made up of 17 amino acids. The CDR3 spells CASSLVRRAGGNYGYTF. DNA for the CDR3: TGTGCCAGCAGCTTAGTGAGGAGGGCAGGGGGCAACTATGGCTACACCTTC.

This sequence joins TRBV6-5 and TRBJ2-5, with 10 bases lining up with TRBD1. This CDR3 is 15 amino acids long. The V gene end was trimmed by 6 bases and the J gene end by 1 base; junction bases not matched to a gene: 5. CDR1 is MNHEY and CDR2 is SVGAGI in the germline V gene. Here the CDR3 reads CASSHRTGGQETQYF. Here the CDR3 DNA reads TGTGCCAGCAGCCATCGGACAGGGGGCCAAGAGACCCAGTACTTC.

This rearrangement joins TRBV30 to TRBJ1-1; D is unclear. V was pared by 2 bases and J by 3 bases, with 4 bases between. This CDR3 spans 11 amino acids. Germline lookup yields CDR1 GTSNPN and CDR2 SVGIG (reference sequence). CDR3 DNA: TGTGCCTGGAGTCTGGACACTGAAGCTTTCTTT. Translated: CAWSLDTEAFF.

This chain uses TRBV6-5 with TRBJ1-1; unclear D gene. Trimming cost V 2 bases and J 4 bases, with 5 bases left between them. Germline CDR1 is MNHEY and CDR2 is SVGAGI. There are 12 residues in the CDR3. The CDR3 region is CASSYAGTEAFF. For the CDR3, the DNA is TGTGCCAGCAGTTACGCGGGCACTGAAGCTTTCTTT.

This chain uses TRBV4-2 with TRBJ2-7, with D hard to call. The CDR3 contains 14 residues. The germline gives CDR1 LGHNA, CDR2 YNFKEQ. V was pared by 0 bases and J by 2 bases, with 8 bases between. Here the CDR3 DNA reads TGTGCCAGCAGCCAAGATGCAAGGGCCTACGAGCAGTACTTC. Residues: CASSQDARAYEQYF.

CDR3: CASSLTGAGKTQYF. DNA for the CDR3: TGTGCCAGCAGCTTAACCGGGGCTGGAAAGACCCAGTACTTC. The J gene is TRBJ2-5, the V gene TRBV7-9; D is perhaps TRBD1 or TRBD2 (5 bases each). Deletions cut 2 bases from V and 6 bases from J, with 13 bases between. The germline V gene encodes CDR1 SEHNR and CDR2 FQNEAQ (reference sequence). The CDR3 has 14 amino acids.

This clone was recorded a few times. This chain connects TRBV5-1 to TRBJ2-2; tentatively, D is TRBD2 (5 bases). The V gene lost 2 bases and the J gene lost 2 bases, with 10 bases spanning the gap. The CDR3 has 15 amino acids. From germline, CDR1 is SGHRS and CDR2 YFSETQ. The CDR3 reads CASSLEGPNTGELFF. CDR3 nucleotide sequence: TGCGCCAGCAGCTTAGAGGGTCCAAACACCGGGGAGCTGTTTTTT.

The V and J genes are TRBV5-4 and TRBJ2-1; perhaps D is TRBD1 or TRBD2 (5 bases each). The germline gives CDR1 SGHNT, CDR2 YYREEE (reference sequence). This CDR3 is 16 amino acids long. Deletions cut 2 bases from V and 3 bases from J, with 15 bases between. In nucleotides, the CDR3 is TGTGCCAGCAGCTTAGATCGGGGCCAACACTACAATGAGCAGTTCTTC. This codes for CASSLDRGQHYNEQFF. Filled out from reference TRBV5-4 and TRBJ2-1, the complete variable domain reads ETGVTQSPTHLIKTRGQQVTLRCSSQSGHNTVSWYQQALGQGPQFIFQYYREEENGRGNFPPRFSGLQFPNYSSELNVNALELDDSALYLCASSLDRGQHYNEQFFGPGTRLTVL.

The chain joins TRBV27 to TRBJ2-7, with TRBD1 identical over 8 bases. The CDR3 extends over 14 amino acids. Unmatched junction bases numbered 5, after V lost 6 bases and J lost 1 base. Germline V lookup: CDR1 MNHEY, CDR2 SMNVEV (reference sequence). CDR3 amino acids: CASSPDRASYEQYF. DNA of the CDR3: TGTGCCAGCAGCCCGGACAGGGCTTCCTACGAGCAGTACTTC.

The chain is built from TRBV9 and TRBJ1-1; 10 bases fit TRBD1. After removal of 6 bases from V and 3 bases from J, the junction contained 14 bases not matched to a gene. CDR1 and CDR2 from the germline V gene are SGDLS and YYNGEE. The CDR3 consists of 17 residues. Written as DNA, the CDR3 is TGTGCCAGCAAAACATCCCGGACAGGGGGTGTTTACACTGAAGCTTTCTTT. Translation: CASKTSRTGGVYTEAFF. The variable domain in full, completed from reference TRBV9 and TRBJ1-1, reads DSGVTQTPKHLITATGQRVTLRCSPRSGDLSVYWYQQSLDQGLQFLIQYYNGEERAKGNILERFSAQQFPDLHSELNLSSLELGDSALYFCASKTSRTGGVYTEAFFGQGTRLTVV.

The rearrangement uses TRBV6-4 and TRBJ2-2, with a possible D match to TRBD1 (5 bases). V shed 8 bases and J shed 0 bases, with 10 bases lying between them. CDR3 size: 14 residues. CDR1 is MRHNA and CDR2 is SNTAGT in the germline V gene. For the CDR3, the DNA is TGTGCCAGCCAGCAGGACACGAACACCGGGGAGCTGTTTTTT. This sequence encodes CASQQDTNTGELFF.

V and J are TRBV5-1 and TRBJ2-1; a possible D gene is TRBD1 (5 bases). Trimming cost V 4 bases and J 0 bases, with 11 bases left between them. The germline gives CDR1 SGHRS, CDR2 YFSETQ. The CDR3 runs 15 residues. CDR3 protein: CASSKDTSSYNEQFF. CDR3 sequence (DNA): TGCGCCAGCAGCAAGGACACAAGCTCCTACAATGAGCAGTTCTTC.

For the CDR3, the DNA is TGTGCCAGCAGCCTAGAGGTTGGAACAGGGGCCCACGAGCAGTACTTC. It encodes CASSLEVGTGAHEQYF. The rearrangement links TRBV7-9 to TRBJ2-7; 7 bases are a match to TRBD1. The CDR3 contains 16 residues. Germline lookup yields CDR1 SEHNR and CDR2 FQNEAQ (reference sequence). Germline trimming cut 5 bases from V and 5 bases from J; bases unmatched to any gene: 15.

This chain joins TRBV9 and TRBJ1-1; D is unclear. This CDR3 contains 13 residues. Trimming left V 3 bases short and J 4 bases short, with 10 bases between. The germline gives CDR1 SGDLS, CDR2 YYNGEE. The DNA of the CDR3 is TGTGCCAGCAGCGCCCGGGTTAGCACTGAAGCTTTCTTT. Amino acid sequence: CASSARVSTEAFF. Drawing the rest from reference TRBV9 and TRBJ1-1, the complete variable domain is DSGVTQTPKHLITATGQRVTLRCSPRSGDLSVYWYQQSLDQGLQFLIQYYNGEERAKGNILERFSAQQFPDLHSELNLSSLELGDSALYFCASSARVSTEAFFGQGTRLTVV.

This chain uses TRBV4-3 with TRBJ2-3; D is uncertain. The germline CDR1 and CDR2 sequences are LGHNA and YSLEER. Between the trimmed V and J ends, which lost 0 bases and 6 bases, there was a span of 10 bases. CDR3 size: 14 residues. Here the CDR3 DNA reads TGCGCCAGCAGCCAAGACTGGGTTTCGGATACGCAGTATTTT. It encodes CASSQDWVSDTQYF.

In its sample, this clone was seen once. Other DNA sequences in this sample translate to the same CDR3. The chain has TRBV5-1 and TRBJ1-2; 11 bases map to TRBD1. The CDR3 spans 15 residues. The germline CDR1 and CDR2 sequences are SGHRS and YFSETQ. The V segment lost 0 bases and the J segment 8 bases; nucleotides outside the gene matches: 6. The DNA of the CDR3 is TGCGCCAGCAGCTTGGACGGACAGGGGGCACGGGGCTACACCTTC. This sequence encodes CASSLDGQGARGYTF.

The chain employs TRBV19 and TRBJ2-3; 11 bases are a match to TRBD1. Germline lookup yields CDR1 LNHDA and CDR2 SQIVND (reference sequence). The CDR3 spans 18 residues. V shed 4 bases, J shed 2 bases, and the junction held 11 bases outside the gene matches. The chain's CDR3 is CASSNYRRTGGPTDTQYF. The CDR3 DNA follows: TGTGCCAGTAGTAACTACCGACGGACAGGGGGCCCCACAGATACGCAGTATTTT.

The V gene is TRBV2, the J gene TRBJ2-3; 7 bases agree with TRBD1. The CDR3 has 19 residues. With 8 bases clipped from V and 0 bases from J, the junction kept 20 bases outside the gene matches. Looked up from germline, CDR1 is SNHLY and CDR2 is FYNNEI. CDR3 coding DNA: TGTGCCAGCGCTTTAGATGGGCATGTGGGGACAGCTAGCACAGATACGCAGTATTTT. It codes for CASALDGHVGTASTDTQYF.